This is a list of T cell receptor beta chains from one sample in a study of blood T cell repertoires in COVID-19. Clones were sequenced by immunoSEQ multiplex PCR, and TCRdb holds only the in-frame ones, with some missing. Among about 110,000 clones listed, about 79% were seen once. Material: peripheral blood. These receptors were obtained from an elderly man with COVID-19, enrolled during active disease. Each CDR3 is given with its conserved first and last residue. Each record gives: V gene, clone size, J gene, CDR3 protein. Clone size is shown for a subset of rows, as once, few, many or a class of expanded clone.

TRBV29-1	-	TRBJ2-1	CSVDLGGRDEQFF
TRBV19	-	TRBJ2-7	CASSPLQGSAYEQYF
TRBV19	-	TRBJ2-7	CASSMSPGAYEQYF
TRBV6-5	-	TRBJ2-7	CASSPPAMGGYEQYF
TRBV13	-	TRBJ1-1	CASSQQLLEAFF
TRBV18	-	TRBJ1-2	CASSPRREDGYTF
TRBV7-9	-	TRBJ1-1	CASSLGGRPEAFF
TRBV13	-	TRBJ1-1	CASSPQTGEAFF
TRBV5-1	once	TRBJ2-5	CASSLSAGTSLQETQYF
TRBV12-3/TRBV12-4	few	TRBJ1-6	CASSRGGSPLHF
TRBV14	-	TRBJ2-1	CASSQDKLASGRDYNEQFF
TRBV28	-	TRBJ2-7	CASSFSRELGEQYF
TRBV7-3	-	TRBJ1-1	CASSLNPGGSTEAFF
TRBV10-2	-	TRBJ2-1	CASSEGPGGRASEQFF